Listed here are 7 T cell receptor beta chains from one sample, sequenced in a study of T cell responses to AZD1222 COVID-19 vaccine. Assay used: immunoSEQ multiplex PCR; TCRdb lists only in-frame clones, some missing. Of more than 95,000 clones detected, over 80% appear once; the ten largest clones hold 4% to 6%. The source was peripheral blood, collected on day 0 of AZD1222 vaccination. These receptors were obtained from an adult in good health.

This sequence joins TRBV19 and TRBJ1-2; 7 bases are a match to TRBD1. The V segment lost 6 bases and the J segment 4 bases; nucleotides outside the gene matches: 14. This CDR3 is built from 16 residues. The germline V gene encodes CDR1 LNHDA and CDR2 SQIVND (reference sequence). CDR3 in DNA: TGTGCCAGTAGCCCCGATGGACAGGCCGTACTCTATGGCTACACCTTC. Protein: CASSPDGQAVLYGYTF.

This rearrangement joins TRBV4-3 to TRBJ1-2; unclear D gene. V lost 4 bases, J lost 7 bases, and 13 bases lay in between. Germline CDR1 and CDR2: LGHNA and YSLEER. The CDR3 has 13 residues. The CDR3 nucleotides are TGCGCCAGCAGCCCGGACGGAACGGGTGGCTACACCTTC. Encoded protein: CASSPDGTGGYTF.

V is TRBV7-3 and J is TRBJ2-2; 7 bases are shared with TRBD2. With 4 bases clipped from V and 5 bases from J, the junction kept 7 bases outside the gene matches. The germline V gene has CDR1 SGHTA and CDR2 FQGTGA. This CDR3 has 15 amino acids. The CDR3 DNA follows: TGTGCCAGCAGCTCTATTGGGGAGGGAACCGGGGAGCTGTTTTTT. Its protein product is CASSSIGEGTGELFF.

The CDR3 DNA reads as TGTGCCAGCAGATTTTTGAGCGGGGGGGAGGAGACCCAGTACTTC. It encodes CASRFLSGGEETQYF. This chain links TRBV3-1 (or the pseudogene TRBV3-2) with TRBJ2-5; 10 bases line up with TRBD2. From germline, CDR1 is LGHDT and CDR2 YNNKEL (reference sequence). Trimming cost V 6 bases and J 5 bases; bases outside gene matches: 9. The CDR3 is 15 amino acids.

This clone turned up a few times. This chain uses TRBV6-2 or TRBV6-3 with TRBJ2-3; maybe TRBD2 (6 bases). Trimming removed 4 bases from V and 2 bases from J, with 16 bases in between. From germline, CDR1 is MNHEY and CDR2 SVGEGT. CDR3 length: 16 residues. The CDR3 nucleotides are TGTGCCAGCAGTTCATCCTCCGGGACTCACACAGATACGCAGTATTTT. This sequence encodes CASSSSSGTHTDTQYF.

The chain couples TRBV5-6 to TRBJ2-7; 9 bases align to TRBD1. The CDR3 runs 13 residues. J was trimmed by 4 bases and V by 6 bases; bases with no gene match: 5. The germline V gene encodes CDR1 SGHDT and CDR2 YYEEEE. The CDR3 DNA reads TGTGCCAGCACCCGGGACAGGGCTTACGAGCAGTACTTC. This sequence encodes CASTRDRAYEQYF.

This clone was picked up a small number of times. This chain links TRBV2 with TRBJ1-1; D may be TRBD1 (6 bases). The CDR3 extends over 14 amino acids. V lost 7 bases to trimming and J lost 1 base, with 13 bases between them. Germline V CDR1 and CDR2: SNHLY, FYNNEI. The CDR3 DNA follows: TGTGCCAGCACCCGGGGGCGGACGAACACTGAAGCTTTCTTT. Translated: CASTRGRTNTEAFF.